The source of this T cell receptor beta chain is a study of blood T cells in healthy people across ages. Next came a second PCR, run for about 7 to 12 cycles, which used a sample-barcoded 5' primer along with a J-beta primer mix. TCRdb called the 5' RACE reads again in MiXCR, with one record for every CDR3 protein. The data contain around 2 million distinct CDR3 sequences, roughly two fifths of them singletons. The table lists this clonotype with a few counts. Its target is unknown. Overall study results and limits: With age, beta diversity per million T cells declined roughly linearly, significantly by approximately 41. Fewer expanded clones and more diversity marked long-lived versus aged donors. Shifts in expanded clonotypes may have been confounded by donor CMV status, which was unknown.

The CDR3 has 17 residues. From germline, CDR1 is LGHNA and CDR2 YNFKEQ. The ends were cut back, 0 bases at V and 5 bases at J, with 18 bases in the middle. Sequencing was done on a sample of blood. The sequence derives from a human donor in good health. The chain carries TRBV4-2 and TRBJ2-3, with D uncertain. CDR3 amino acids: CASSQDLPPSDGDTQYF. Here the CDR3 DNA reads TGTGCCAGCAGCCAAGATCTGCCCCCATCGGATGGAGATACGCAGTATTTT.